This T cell receptor (beta chain) was recovered during a study of shared clonotypes between healthy human individuals. The run depth of the assay was deep. Roughly 30,000 T cell genomes, or around 300 ng DNA, went into replicate PCRs of unsorted PBMC. Researchers sequenced unsorted PBMC DNA using ten immunoSEQ deep assay plates. Data came from immunoSEQ multiplex PCR; TCRdb stores just in-frame clones and leaves some out. The sample holds 450,000 to 500,000 clones, 81% seen once. From germline, CDR1 is SEHNR and CDR2 FQNEAQ (reference sequence). This CDR3 has 15 residues. The trim removed 5 bases at V and 7 bases at J, leaving 14 bases unmatched. Genomic DNA, for the unsorted samples, came from 75 million to 95 million PBMCs.

Sequencing was performed on PBMCs. This receptor was identified in a woman aged 40 to 50 in good health. Some clones in this sample may be carry-over from other donors' samples. The chain links TRBV7-9 to TRBJ2-7, with 7 bases fitting TRBD2. DNA of the CDR3: TGTGCCAGCAGCCCCCACTTTGCGGGAGTGGAAGAGCAGTACTTC. It yields the protein CASSPHFAGVEEQYF.